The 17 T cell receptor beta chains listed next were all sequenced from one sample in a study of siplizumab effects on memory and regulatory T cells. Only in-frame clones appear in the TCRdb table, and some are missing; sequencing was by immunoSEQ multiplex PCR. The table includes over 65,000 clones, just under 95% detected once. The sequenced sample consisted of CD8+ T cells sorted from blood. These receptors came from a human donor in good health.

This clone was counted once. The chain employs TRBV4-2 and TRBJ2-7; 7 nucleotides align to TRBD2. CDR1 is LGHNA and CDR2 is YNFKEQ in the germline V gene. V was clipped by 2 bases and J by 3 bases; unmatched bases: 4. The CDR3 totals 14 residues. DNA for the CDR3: TGTGCCAGCAGCCAACGGCGCGGGAGCTACGAGCAGTACTTC. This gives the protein CASSQRRGSYEQYF.

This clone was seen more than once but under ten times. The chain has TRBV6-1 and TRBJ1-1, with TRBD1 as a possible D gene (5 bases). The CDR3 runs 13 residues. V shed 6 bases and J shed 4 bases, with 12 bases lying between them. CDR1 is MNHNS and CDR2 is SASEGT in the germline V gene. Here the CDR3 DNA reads TGTGCCAGCAGCCATGGGGGGGGCACTGAAGCTTTCTTT. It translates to CASSHGGGTEAFF.

CDR3 loop: CASSLGRTVQETQYF. CDR3 in DNA: TGTGCCAGCAGTTTAGGCCGGACAGTCCAAGAGACCCAGTACTTC. The chain carries TRBV27 and TRBJ2-5; D is possibly TRBD1 (6 bases). This CDR3 has 15 amino acids. Germline loops: CDR1 MNHEY, CDR2 SMNVEV (reference sequence). Trimming shortened V by 2 bases and J by 1 base, and 11 bases separated the two germline ends.

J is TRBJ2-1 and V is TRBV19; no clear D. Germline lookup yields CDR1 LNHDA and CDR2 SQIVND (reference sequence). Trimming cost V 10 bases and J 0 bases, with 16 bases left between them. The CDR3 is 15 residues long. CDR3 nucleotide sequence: TGTGCCACCCAAAACCCACTGAGCTCCTACAATGAGCAGTTCTTC. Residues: CATQNPLSSYNEQFF. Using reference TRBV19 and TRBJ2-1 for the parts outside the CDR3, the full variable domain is DGGITQSPKYLFRKEGQNVTLSCEQNLNHDAMYWYRQDPGQGLRLIYYSQIVNDFQKGDIAEGYSVSREKKESFPLTVTSAQKNPTAFYLCATQNPLSSYNEQFFGPGTRLTVL.

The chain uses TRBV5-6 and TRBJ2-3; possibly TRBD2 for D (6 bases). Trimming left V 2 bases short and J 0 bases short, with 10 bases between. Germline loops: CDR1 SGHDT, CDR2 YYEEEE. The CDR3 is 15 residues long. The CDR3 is CASSFDGTSTDTQYF. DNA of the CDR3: TGTGCCAGCAGCTTCGACGGGACTAGCACAGATACGCAGTATTTT.

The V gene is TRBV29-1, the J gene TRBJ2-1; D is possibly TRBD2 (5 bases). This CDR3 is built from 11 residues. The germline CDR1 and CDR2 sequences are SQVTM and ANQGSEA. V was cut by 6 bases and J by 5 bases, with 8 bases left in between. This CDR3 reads CSVRADNEQFF. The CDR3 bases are TGCAGCGTGAGGGCAGACAATGAGCAGTTCTTC.

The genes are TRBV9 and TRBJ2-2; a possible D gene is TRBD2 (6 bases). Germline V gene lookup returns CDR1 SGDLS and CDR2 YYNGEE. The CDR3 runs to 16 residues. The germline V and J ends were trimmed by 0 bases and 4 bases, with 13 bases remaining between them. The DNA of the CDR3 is TGTGCCAGCAGCGTAGGGGACGGGAGTGGCACCGGGGAGCTGTTTTTT. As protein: CASSVGDGSGTGELFF.

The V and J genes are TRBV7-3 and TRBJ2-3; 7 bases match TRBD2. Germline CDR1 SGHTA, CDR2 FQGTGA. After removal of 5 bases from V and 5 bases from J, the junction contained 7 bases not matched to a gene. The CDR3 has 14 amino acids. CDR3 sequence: CASSPGLGLDTQYF. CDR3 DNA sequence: TGTGCCAGCAGCCCCGGACTAGGACTAGATACGCAGTATTTT.

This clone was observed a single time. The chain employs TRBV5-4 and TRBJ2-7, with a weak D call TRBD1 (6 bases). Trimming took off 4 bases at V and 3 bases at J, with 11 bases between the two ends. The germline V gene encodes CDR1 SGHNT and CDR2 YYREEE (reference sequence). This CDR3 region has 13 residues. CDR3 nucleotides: TGTGCCAGCAGCGACGGGACAATCTACGAGCAGTACTTC. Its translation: CASSDGTIYEQYF. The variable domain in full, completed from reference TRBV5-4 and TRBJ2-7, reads ETGVTQSPTHLIKTRGQQVTLRCSSQSGHNTVSWYQQALGQGPQFIFQYYREEENGRGNFPPRFSGLQFPNYSSELNVNALELDDSALYLCASSDGTIYEQYFGPGTRLTVT.

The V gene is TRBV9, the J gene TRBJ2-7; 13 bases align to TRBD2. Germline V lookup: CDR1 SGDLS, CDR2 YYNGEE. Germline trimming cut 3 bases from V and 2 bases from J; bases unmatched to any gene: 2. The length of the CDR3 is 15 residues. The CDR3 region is CASSATSGRAYEQYF. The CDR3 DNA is TGTGCCAGCAGCGCAACTAGCGGGAGGGCCTACGAGCAGTACTTC.

The CDR3 nucleotides are TGTGCCAGCAGCCCCACTAGCTACGAGCAGTACTTC. Translation gives CASSPTSYEQYF. The chain carries TRBV7-9 and TRBJ2-7; possible D gene TRBD2, 5 bases. V lost 5 bases and J 3 bases, leaving 8 bases between the germline ends. CDR3 size: 12 residues. Germline-derived CDR1 and CDR2 are SEHNR and FQNEAQ (reference sequence).

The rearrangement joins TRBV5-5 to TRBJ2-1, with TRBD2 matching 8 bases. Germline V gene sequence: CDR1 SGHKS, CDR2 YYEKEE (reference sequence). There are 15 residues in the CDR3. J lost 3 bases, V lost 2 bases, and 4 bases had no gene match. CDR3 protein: CASSFSGALYNEQFF. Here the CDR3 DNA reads TGTGCCAGCAGCTTTAGCGGGGCTCTCTACAATGAGCAGTTCTTC.

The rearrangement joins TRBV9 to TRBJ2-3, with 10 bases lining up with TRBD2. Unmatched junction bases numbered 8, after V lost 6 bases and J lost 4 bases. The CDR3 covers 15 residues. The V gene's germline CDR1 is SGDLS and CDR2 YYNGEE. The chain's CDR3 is CASNPSGSGADTQYF. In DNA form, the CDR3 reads TGTGCCAGCAACCCTAGCGGGAGTGGAGCAGATACGCAGTATTTT.

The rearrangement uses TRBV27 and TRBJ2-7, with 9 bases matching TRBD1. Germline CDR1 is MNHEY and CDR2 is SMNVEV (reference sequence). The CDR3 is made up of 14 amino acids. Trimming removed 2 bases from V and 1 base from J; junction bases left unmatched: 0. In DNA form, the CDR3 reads TGTGCCAGCAGTTTAGGGACAGGGTCCTACGAGCAGTACTTC. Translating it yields CASSLGTGSYEQYF.

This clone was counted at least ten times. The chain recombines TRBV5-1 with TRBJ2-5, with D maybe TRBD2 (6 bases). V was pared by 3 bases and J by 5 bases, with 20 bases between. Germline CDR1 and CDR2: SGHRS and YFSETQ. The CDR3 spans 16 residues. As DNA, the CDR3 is TGCGCCAGCAGCTCGGGAGAAGGTGCTGGTTGGGAGACCCAGTACTTC. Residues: CASSSGEGAGWETQYF.

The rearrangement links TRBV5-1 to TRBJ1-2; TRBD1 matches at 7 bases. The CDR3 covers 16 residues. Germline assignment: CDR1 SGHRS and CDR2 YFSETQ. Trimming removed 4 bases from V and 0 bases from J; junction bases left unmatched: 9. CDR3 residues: CASSHDLTGTNYGYTF. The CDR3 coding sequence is TGCGCCAGCAGCCACGACTTGACAGGGACTAACTATGGCTACACCTTC.

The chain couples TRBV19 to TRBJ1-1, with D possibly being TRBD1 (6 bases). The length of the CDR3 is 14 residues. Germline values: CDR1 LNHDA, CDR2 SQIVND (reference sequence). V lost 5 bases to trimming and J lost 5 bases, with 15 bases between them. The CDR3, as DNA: TGTGCCAGTAGTGATGGGGGCTCGAGGACTGAAGCTTTCTTT. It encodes CASSDGGSRTEAFF. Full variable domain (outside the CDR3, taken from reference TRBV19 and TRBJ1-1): DGGITQSPKYLFRKEGQNVTLSCEQNLNHDAMYWYRQDPGQGLRLIYYSQIVNDFQKGDIAEGYSVSREKKESFPLTVTSAQKNPTAFYLCASSDGGSRTEAFFGQGTRLTVV.